This entry lists 16 T cell receptor beta chains sequenced from one sample in a study of kidney transplant recipient with SARS-CoV-2 infection. TCRdb passed the reads through MiXCR, listing each CDR3 protein once. The sample has 250,000 or so distinct CDR3 sequences, 25% to 35% seen once; the top ten hold about 7%. This specimen consisted of a blood sample, obtained at baseline and on day 111 from a kidney transplant recipient. These receptors came from a young adult male patient who had COVID-19 and was a kidney transplant recipient. The graft donor may have given rise to some T cells.

The table lists this clonotype with many counts. The chain recombines TRBV7-4 with TRBJ1-2, with D hard to call. Germline CDR1 SGHVT, CDR2 SQSDAQ. V was pared by 5 bases and J by 4 bases, with 23 bases between. The CDR3 is 17 amino acids. CDR3 protein: CASSIGNSARKTYGYTF. For the CDR3, the DNA is TGTGCCAGCAGCATAGGAAATTCAGCTCGAAAGACCTATGGCTACACCTTC.

The sample holds many counts of this clonotype. The V gene is TRBV11-1, the J gene TRBJ1-2; D is uncertain. The CDR3 is 17 amino acids. Trimming removed 3 bases at V and 4 bases at J, with 21 bases between. The V gene's germline CDR1 is SGHAT and CDR2 FQDESV (reference sequence). The CDR3 DNA follows: TGTGCCAGCAGCTTTACGGCTAAGGCTGGAAAGACCTATGGCTACACCTTC. The encoded protein is CASSFTAKAGKTYGYTF.

This clonotype has a count of ten or more. The J gene is TRBJ1-2, the V gene TRBV5-1; D is undetermined. The CDR3 sequence is 14 residues long. CDR1 SGHRS and CDR2 YFSETQ come from the germline V gene. Trimming took 0 bases from V and 3 from J, leaving 9 bases between them. The CDR3 protein is CASSLDQWDYGYTF. CDR3 nucleotide sequence: TGCGCCAGCAGCTTGGATCAATGGGACTATGGCTACACCTTC.

As to this clonotype: A read error is possible here, since a much larger clone lies one base away. The chain joins TRBV6-5 to TRBJ1-2; the D is unclear. Per the germline V gene, CDR1 is MNHEY and CDR2 is SVGAGI. The length of the CDR3 is 17 residues. Trimming took 3 bases from V and 4 from J, leaving 21 bases between them. The CDR3 loop reads CASSYRASMRKTYGYTF. Written as DNA, the CDR3 is TGTGCCAGCAGTTATAGGGCCTCTATGCGAAAGACCTATGGCTACACCTTC.

V usage is TRBV20-1 and J usage is TRBJ2-3; D gene unclear. This CDR3 is built from 13 residues. Germline V CDR1 and CDR2: DFQATT, SNEGSKA (reference sequence). Trimming took 7 bases from V and 4 from J, leaving 15 bases between them. The chain's CDR3 is CSVLLEGADTQYF. CDR3 DNA sequence: TGCAGTGTTTTACTGGAAGGTGCAGATACGCAGTATTTT.

This clonotype appeared many times. V gene TRBV8-2 combines with J gene TRBJ2-6. TRBV8-2 constitutes a pseudogene. The CDR3 has 17 amino acids. CDR3 sequence (DNA): TGTGGCAGGAGTCAAAGGATAACACAAAGTCGGGCCAACGTCCTGACTTTC. It specifies CGRSQRITQSRANVLTF.

Many counts were recorded for this clonotype. This chain uses TRBV4-2 with TRBJ2-2; D not resolved. Germline assignment: CDR1 LGHNA and CDR2 YNFKEQ. The ends were cut back, 0 bases at V and 3 bases at J, with 5 bases in the middle. This CDR3 comprises 14 residues. The CDR3 here is CASSQELYTGELFF. The CDR3 DNA reads as TGTGCCAGCAGCCAAGAACTGTACACCGGGGAGCTGTTTTTT.

At least ten counts were recorded for this clonotype. The chain combines TRBV7-4 with TRBJ1-2; the D is unclear. V lost 5 bases, J lost 4 bases, and 23 bases lay in between. The CDR3 runs 17 residues. Germline CDR1 is SGHVT and CDR2 is SQSDAQ. The CDR3 sequence: CASSRLYSARKTYGYTF. The CDR3 DNA follows: TGTGCCAGCAGCCGTTTGTATTCAGCTCGAAAGACCTATGGCTACACCTTC.

There are many counts of this clonotype. The genes are TRBV6-5 and TRBJ1-2; a weak D match, TRBD1 (6 bases). The CDR3 contains 15 residues. Germline V lookup: CDR1 MNHEY, CDR2 SVGAGI. The V end was cut by 9 bases, the J end by 4 bases, with 21 bases between. Here the CDR3 reads CASGGGYQEGYGYTF. CDR3 sequence (DNA): TGTGCCAGTGGAGGGGGGTATCAGGAGGGCTATGGCTACACCTTC.

Regarding this clonotype: Because the CDR3's place on the DNA is in doubt, the DNA is left out and the CDR3 is given as listed by TCRdb. The chain recombines TRBV5-6 with TRBJ1-2. Germline-derived CDR1 and CDR2 are SGHDT and YYEEEE. The CDR3 extends over 16 residues, inclusive of both ends. CDR3 region: CANQSNNSRKTYGCTF.

This clonotype was detected ten times or more. The chain uses TRBV7-3 and TRBJ2-5; 9 nucleotides agree with TRBD1. This CDR3 is 16 amino acids long. V lost 2 bases to trimming and J lost 5 bases; unmatched junction nucleotides: 9. Germline CDR1 is SGHTA and CDR2 is FQGTGA. As DNA, the CDR3 is TGTGCCAGCAGCTTAGGCCCGGGACAGGGATTTGAGACCCAGTACTTC. Its protein is CASSLGPGQGFETQYF.

On this clonotype itself: This sequence may be a read error, since a much larger clone differs from it by one base. The chain uses TRBV3-1 and TRBJ2-7, with D perhaps matching TRBD1 (5 bases). The CDR3 totals 14 residues. The germline gives CDR1 LGHDT, CDR2 YNNKEL (reference sequence). V was pared by 5 bases and J by 4 bases, with 15 bases between. The CDR3 region is CASSWAFSGYEQYF. The DNA for the CDR3 is TGTGCCAGCAGCTGGGCCTTCTCAGGGTACGAGCAGTACTTC.

On this clonotype: A read error may explain this, as a much larger clone is one base away. J is TRBJ2-3 and V is TRBV21-1; TRBD2, the table's D call, was not compared with the DNA. TRBV21-1 represents a pseudogene. This CDR3 region has 17 residues. The CDR3 is CAGSKYLATVMQDTQYF. CDR3 in DNA: TGTGCCGGCAGTAAATACCTAGCTACAGTCATGCAAGATACGCAGTATTTT.

About this clonotype: A much larger clonotype is one base distant, so this may be a read error. The chain has TRBV7-2 and TRBJ1-2; D not resolved. Germline assignment: CDR1 SGHTA and CDR2 FQGNSA. CDR3 length: 17 residues. CDR3 bases: TGTGCCGGCAGCCTCTGGATCAGAGACGGAAAGACCTATGGCTACACCTTC. This sequence encodes CAGSLWIRDGKTYGYTF.

Comments on this clonotype: A clone one base away is much larger, so this may be a read error. The genes are TRBV5-4 and TRBJ2-2; tentatively, D is TRBD1 or TRBD2 (5 bases each). The CDR3 is 16 amino acids. Germline CDR1 is SGHNT and CDR2 is YYREEE (reference sequence). The CDR3 is CANSRAGTSNTGELFF. In DNA form, the CDR3 reads TGTGCCAACAGCAGGGCAGGGACCTCGAACACCGGGGAGCTGTTTTTT.

In its sample, this clonotype was seen many times. This chain joins TRBV9 and TRBJ1-5; 9 bases align to TRBD1. This CDR3 region has 17 residues. The germline V gene encodes CDR1 SGDLS and CDR2 YYNGEE. Germline trimming cut 2 bases from V and 5 bases from J; bases unmatched to any gene: 11. CDR3 loop: CASSVGQGRIFDQPQHF. CDR3 DNA sequence: TGTGCCAGCAGCGTGGGACAGGGAAGAATCTTCGATCAGCCCCAGCATTTT.